The T cell receptor beta chain described here comes from a study of OX40 agonist ivuxolimab in advanced cancers. Whole-study context: Three patients had partial responses: one hepatocellular carcinoma, two cutaneous melanoma.

Losses at the gene ends were 0 bases for V and 4 bases for J; bases not matched to a gene: 8. This CDR3 has 16 amino acids. Study conclusions and caveats: Expanded clones belonging to CD8+ T cells outnumbered, on average, those of CD4+. Those patients achieving a partial response at 0.1-3.0 mg/kg showed among the lowest clonal expansion.

Using immunoSEQ multiplex PCR, the repertoire was profiled, and TCRdb retains in-frame clones only, with some absent. This table has approximately 74,000 clones, around nine tenths appearing once. As regards this clone: Its antigen remains unknown.

At baseline, cycle 4 day 1, and cycle 7 day 1, blood was sampled. Sample: CD4+ or CD8+ T cells sorted from blood, taken in a trial of the OX40 agonist ivuxolimab. This receptor was obtained from an adult with an advanced solid tumor such as melanoma, head and neck, liver or kidney cancer. The genes are TRBV6-7 and TRBJ2-7; 8 bases fit TRBD2. TRBV6-7 is recorded as an ORF, its role being uncertain. Written as DNA, the CDR3 is TGTGCCAGCAGTTACTCGGGGATAGCGGGACCGTACGAGCAGTACTTC. Translation: CASSYSGIAGPYEQYF.